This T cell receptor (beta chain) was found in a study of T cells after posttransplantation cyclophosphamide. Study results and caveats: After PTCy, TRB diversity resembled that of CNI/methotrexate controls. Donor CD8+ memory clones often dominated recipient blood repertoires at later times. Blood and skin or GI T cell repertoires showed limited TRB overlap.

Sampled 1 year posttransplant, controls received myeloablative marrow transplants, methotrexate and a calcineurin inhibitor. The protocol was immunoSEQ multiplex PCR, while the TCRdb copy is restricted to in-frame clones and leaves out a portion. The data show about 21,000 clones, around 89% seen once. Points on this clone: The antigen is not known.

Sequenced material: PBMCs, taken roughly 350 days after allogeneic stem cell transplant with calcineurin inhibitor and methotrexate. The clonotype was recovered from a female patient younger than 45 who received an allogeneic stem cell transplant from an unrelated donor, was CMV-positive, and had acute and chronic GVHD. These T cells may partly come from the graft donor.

The CDR3 is CASSVATQGKGSPLHF. The CDR3 bases are TGTGCCAGCAGCGTAGCCACTCAGGGGAAGGGGTCACCCCTCCACTTT. This sequence joins TRBV9 and TRBJ1-6, with D maybe TRBD1 (6 bases). V shed 0 bases and J shed 10 bases, with 17 bases lying between them. CDR3 length: 16 amino acids. Per the germline V gene, CDR1 is SGDLS and CDR2 is YYNGEE.